The rows below give T cell receptor beta chains drawn from one sample of a study of CD8 T cells in ankylosing spondylitis. TCRdb re-called the 5' RACE reads through MiXCR, storing one row per CDR3 protein. The profile shows approximately 400,000 distinct CDR3 sequences, more than 15% of them singletons. Sample: blood, either unsorted or a sorted T cell fraction (not recorded which). The receptor set was obtained from a male donor with ankylosing spondylitis. CDR3s include the opening cysteine and the closing phenylalanine or tryptophan. The D gene is left open where the match is weak. Size values are once, few and many counts, or a class for expanded clones, and some rows have none.

TRBV12-3/TRBV12-4,TRBJ2-7,-,TRBD2,CASSFGLASGSYEQYF,TGTGCCAGCAGTTTCGGGCTCGCTAGCGGGTCCTACGAGCAGTACTTC
TRBV10-3,TRBJ2-7,few,-,CAISGIVPTDEQYF,TGTGCCATCAGTGGGATAGTACCCACGGACGAGCAGTACTTC
TRBV4-1,TRBJ1-5,few,-,CASSLGTPNQPQHF,TGCGCCAGCAGCCTCGGGACACCCAATCAGCCCCAGCATTTT
TRBV6-5,TRBJ2-2,-,-,CASSDRKELFF,TGTGCCAGCAGTGACCGAAAGGAGCTGTTTTTT
TRBV20-1,TRBJ2-5,-,TRBD2,CSASPRSGGETQYF,TGCAGTGCTTCGCCCCGTAGCGGGGGTGAGACCCAGTACTTC
TRBV7-9,TRBJ1-6,once,-,CASSATVHNSPLHF,TGTGCCAGCAGCGCTACGGTTCATAATTCACCCCTCCACTTT
TRBV4-1,TRBJ1-5,-,TRBD1,CASSLMTGGSSGNQPQHF,TGCGCCAGCAGCCTCATGACAGGGGGCTCGTCGGGCAATCAGCCCCAGCATTTT
TRBV12-3/TRBV12-4,TRBJ2-1,many,-,CASSSRNPGRNEQFF,TGTGCCAGCAGTTCCCGGAACCCCGGGCGTAATGAGCAGTTCTTC
TRBV9,TRBJ2-2,many,TRBD2,CASKTSANTGELFF,TGTGCCAGCAAGACTAGCGCGAACACCGGGGAGCTGTTTTTT
TRBV6-2/TRBV6-3,TRBJ2-1,once,-,CASNPGRIYNEQFF,TGTGCCAGCAACCCGGGACGGATCTACAATGAGCAGTTCTTC
TRBV7-9,TRBJ1-6,many,-,CASSLMGGTHFSPLHF,TGTGCCAGCAGCTTAATGGGTGGGACCCACTTTTCACCCCTCCACTTT
TRBV7-8,TRBJ1-5,-,-,CASSLDPTSNQPQHF,TGTGCCAGCAGCTTAGACCCTACCTCCAATCAGCCCCAGCATTTT
TRBV2,TRBJ2-3,-,-,CASSPRLVADTQYF,TGTGCCAGCAGTCCGCGACTAGTCGCAGATACGCAGTATTTT
TRBV5-1,TRBJ2-1,few,TRBD2,CASSLGLAGEKGNEQFF,TGCGCCAGCAGCTTGGGACTAGCGGGGGAGAAGGGGAATGAGCAGTTCTTC
TRBV5-1,TRBJ2-7,few,TRBD1,CASSKGQGVIYEQYF,TGCGCCAGCAGCAAAGGACAGGGGGTAATCTACGAGCAGTACTTC
TRBV7-2,TRBJ2-2,few,-,CASSSTYTGELFF,TGTGCCAGCAGCTCGACCTATACCGGGGAGCTGTTTTTT
TRBV12-3/TRBV12-4,TRBJ2-3,-,TRBD2,CASSLITVAGSTDTQYF,TGTGCCAGCAGTTTAATCACCGTAGCGGGGAGCACAGATACGCAGTATTTT
TRBV5-1,TRBJ2-3,-,-,CASSSTGQDKFLSTDTQYF,TGCGCCAGCAGCTCGACGGGACAAGATAAATTCCTCAGCACAGATACGCAGTATTTT
TRBV7-8,TRBJ1-5,-,TRBD1,CASSLGTGTGGAWSNQPQHF,TGTGCCAGCAGCTTGGGAACCGGGACAGGGGGCGCGTGGAGCAATCAGCCCCAGCATTTT
TRBV7-8,TRBJ2-3,few,-,CASSLFTASGTDTQYF,TGTGCCAGCAGCTTATTCACGGCTAGCGGCACAGATACGCAGTATTTT
TRBV4-3,TRBJ2-3,-,TRBD2,CASSLSVAGGPADTQYF,TGCGCCAGCAGCCTGTCGGTGGCGGGAGGGCCGGCAGATACGCAGTATTTT
TRBV5-1,TRBJ2-2,-,-,CASSRGDSPAGELFF,TGCGCCAGCAGCCGGGGGGACAGCCCAGCCGGGGAGCTGTTTTTT
TRBV12-3/TRBV12-4,TRBJ1-3,few,-,CASKQDSGNTIYF,TGTGCCAGCAAACAAGACTCTGGAAACACCATATATTTT
TRBV12-3/TRBV12-4,TRBJ1-3,few,TRBD1,CASSLRGQARSSGNTIYF,TGTGCCAGCAGTTTACGGGGACAGGCCAGGAGTTCTGGAAACACCATATATTTT
TRBV29-1,TRBJ2-7,few,-,CSVRQAAYEQYF,TGCAGCGTTCGACAGGCTGCCTACGAGCAGTACTTC
TRBV12-3/TRBV12-4,TRBJ1-1,many,-,CASSRGTENTEAFF,TGTGCCAGCAGTCGAGGAACGGAGAACACTGAAGCTTTCTTT
TRBV10-2,TRBJ1-6,few,-,CASRRGGLDSPLHF,TGCGCCAGTCGGAGGGGCGGGCTGGATTCACCCCTCCACTTT
TRBV9,TRBJ2-1,few,TRBD2,CASSETSGPYNEQFF,TGTGCCAGCAGCGAAACTAGCGGGCCATACAATGAGCAGTTCTTC
TRBV20-1,TRBJ2-5,-,-,CSAQGGAYQETQYF,TGCAGTGCCCAGGGGGGAGCGTACCAAGAGACCCAGTACTTC
TRBV20-1,TRBJ2-1,many,TRBD1,CSAATGSSYNEQFF,TGCAGTGCCGCGACAGGGTCTTCCTACAATGAGCAGTTCTTC
TRBV2,TRBJ1-2,-,-,CASSKEGLYGYTF,TGTGCCAGCAGCAAGGAGGGGCTCTATGGCTACACCTTC
TRBV25-1,TRBJ2-7,few,TRBD1,CASSGATGVYEQYF,TGTGCCAGCAGTGGAGCGACAGGGGTCTACGAGCAGTACTTC
TRBV4-1,TRBJ2-2,-,-,CASSQDGEGAFLGELFF,TGCGCCAGCAGCCAAGATGGGGAAGGAGCTTTTCTCGGGGAGCTGTTTTTT
TRBV2,TRBJ1-1,few,-,CASSLDKNTEAFF,TGTGCCAGCAGTTTGGACAAGAACACTGAAGCTTTCTTT
TRBV30,TRBJ2-2,-,-,CAKDTSNTGELFF,TGTGCAAAGGATACATCGAACACCGGGGAGCTGTTTTTT
TRBV6-1,TRBJ1-1,-,-,CASSERGVTEAFF,TGTGCCAGCAGTGAGAGGGGTGTCACTGAAGCTTTCTTT
TRBV12-3/TRBV12-4,TRBJ1-2,many,-,CASRPGQGNYGYTF,TGTGCCAGCAGGCCCGGGCAGGGTAACTATGGCTACACCTTC
TRBV7-6,TRBJ2-3,-,-,CASSLASVIDTQYF,TGTGCCAGCAGCTTAGCGAGCGTAATTGATACGCAGTATTTT
TRBV28,TRBJ2-2,few,-,CASSTGGTARAGELFF,TGTGCCAGCAGTACCGGGGGGACAGCGAGGGCCGGGGAGCTGTTTTTT
TRBV27,TRBJ1-2,-,-,CATSPYPPGPDYGYTF,TGTGCCACTTCACCCTACCCACCGGGACCGGACTATGGCTACACCTTC
TRBV7-9,TRBJ1-5,few,-,CASSRQGGYGNQPQHF,TGTGCCAGCAGCCGCCAGGGAGGTTATGGCAATCAGCCCCAGCATTTT
TRBV10-2,TRBJ1-3,-,-,CASSEVWRVAGNTIYF,TGCGCCAGCAGTGAGGTTTGGCGGGTTGCTGGAAACACCATATATTTT
TRBV29-1,TRBJ2-7,many,-,CSVAVSYEQYF,TGCAGCGTTGCGGTTTCCTACGAGCAGTACTTC
TRBV5-5,TRBJ2-3,few,-,CASSPRDGYTDTQYF,TGTGCCAGCAGCCCCAGGGACGGATACACAGATACGCAGTATTTT
TRBV29-1,TRBJ1-1,-,-,CSVDEGFTEAFF,TGCAGCGTTGACGAGGGGTTCACTGAAGCTTTCTTT
TRBV28,TRBJ2-1,-,TRBD1,CASSLSGTGAYNEQFF,TGTGCCAGCAGTTTATCGGGGACAGGGGCCTACAATGAGCAGTTCTTC
TRBV7-6,TRBJ1-1,few,-,CASSLDPQGNTEAFF,TGTGCCAGCAGCTTAGACCCCCAGGGGAACACTGAAGCTTTCTTT
TRBV5-6,TRBJ2-1,-,TRBD2,CASSPLEGGPSEQFF,TGTGCCAGCAGCCCCCTTGAGGGAGGGCCTAGTGAGCAGTTCTTC
TRBV28,TRBJ1-5,few,-,CASSLDSWGIGGNQPQHF,TGTGCCAGCAGTTTGGATAGTTGGGGTATAGGGGGCAATCAGCCCCAGCATTTT